This T cell receptor beta chain was documented in a study of T cells in Graves' hyperthyroidism and ophthalmopathy (dated by TCRdb to about 2019). About the study as a whole: Peripheral blood was sampled at the time of initial diagnosis, prior to any treatment. TCR V-J signatures able to tell the groups apart were searched for in a discovery cohort of 100 or so patients, of whom under 45 had Graves' ophthalmopathy and about 60 had stable Graves' hyperthyroidism. Prospective prediction of ophthalmopathy was tested in an independent validation cohort of 18 to 20 hyperthyroidism patients and 17 patients who later progressed to ophthalmopathy. The 85 to 100 discovery patients were divided at random into training and test sets in a 7:3 ratio. The study also compared thyroid tissue and blood T-cell repertoires from about 6 Graves' hyperthyroidism patients. Once sampling was done, hyperthyroidism patients were given methimazole at a starting dose of 30 mg daily, whereas ophthalmopathy patients were given high-dose intravenous methylprednisolone. According to the paper, TCR Vbeta CDR3 sequencing was carried out on around 140 peripheral blood samples, which came from under 50 ophthalmopathy, approximately 78 hyperthyroidism and roughly 17 progressor patients. The research as a whole found: Most expanded thyroid clonotypes (frequency above 0.001) were also detected in blood, suggesting blood repertoires may reflect thyroid immune responses. Sample size was not statistically predetermined, and blinding of investigators to group allocation was not performed. Ophthalmopathy was separated from stable hyperthyroidism by a 13 V-J signature model, with around 90% sensitivity and about 84% specificity obtained in cross-validation and 80%/75% obtained in testing. In validation, the model predicted progression to ophthalmopathy with around 71% sensitivity and around 72% specificity, a median of about 6 months before onset.

Stable Graves' hyperthyroidism was defined as no progression to ophthalmopathy during 18 months of follow-up. Hyperthyroidism patients were newly diagnosed, had a disease duration of under 2 months, and were aged 18 to 65 years. Patients with uncontrolled infections, other autoimmune diseases, pregnancy or lactation were excluded. Diagnoses were based on clinical symptoms, serum thyroxine and TRAb, thyroid ultrasound and orbital computed tomography. Ficoll-Paque density gradient centrifugation was used to isolate PBMCs from 8 to 10 ml of fresh peripheral blood. Total RNA was extracted with Trizol reagent, and quality was checked on an Agilent 2100 Bioanalyzer. The germline V gene yields SGHTA for CDR1 and FQGNSA for CDR2. V and J lose 1 base and 1 base, and a span of 9 bases separates them. The CDR3 sequence holds 15 residues, the cysteine and phenylalanine included. Of the read, only the CDR3 DNA is kept; its 45 bases are in frame from base 1.

This clonotype has at least ten counts. It lacks a known antigen. Within one base of it there is no much larger clone, and no base qualities were kept. TCR beta CDR3 regions were amplified from RNA transcripts. A first-round RT-PCR of the TCR CDR3 used the HTBI primer set with the Qiagen OneStep RT-PCR kit. Libraries were constructed in a second round of multiplex PCR, after which size selection and purification were performed. Sequencing of the libraries was done on an Illumina HiSeq2000 using paired-end 100 bp reads. The authors processed their data as follows. SOAPnuke was used to process the raw data, removing reads that contained adapters or uncalled bases, had a mean Phred below 15, or lacked an exact match to the constant primer or identifier. High-quality paired reads were merged with COPE v1.2.5, and unique nucleotide sequences were defined as clonotypes. MiTCR v1.1 was used to align clonotypes to the IMGT TRBV, TRBD and TRBJ reference segments. The analysis included only V-J combinations with a frequency above 0.0001, which together covered approximately 99% of the repertoires. A TCS score was defined as the ratio of F50 (clonal expansion) to E x V (chaos), with BLOSUM62-based TCRdist applied between CDR3 peptides within each V-J. Welch's t-statistics and random forest reduced approximately 520 V-J features to some 14, which were used in a naive Bayes classifier (R e1071). Using fastp trimming at Q25 and MiXCR clonotype assembly, TCRdb reanalyzed the public sequencing data and kept in-frame beta chains. Entries that share a CDR3 protein sequence are merged under the most common genes and DNA. These V and J calls originate from TCRdb's pipeline instead of the authors' own analysis. In all, the sample holds 400,000 to 500,000 distinct CDR3 sequences, and about an eighth of those were seen once. The ten largest account for more than 4.5% of the sample.

The sequence was collected from a woman aged 18-29 years with Graves' hyperthyroidism. Recombination connected TRBV7-2 to TRBJ2-3; a confident D gene designation cannot be given. Sequences were obtained from blood. The CDR3 in this case is CASSLEWAGTDTQYF. At the DNA level, the sequence is TGTGCCAGCAGCTTAGAGTGGGCCGGCACAGATACGCAGTATTTT.